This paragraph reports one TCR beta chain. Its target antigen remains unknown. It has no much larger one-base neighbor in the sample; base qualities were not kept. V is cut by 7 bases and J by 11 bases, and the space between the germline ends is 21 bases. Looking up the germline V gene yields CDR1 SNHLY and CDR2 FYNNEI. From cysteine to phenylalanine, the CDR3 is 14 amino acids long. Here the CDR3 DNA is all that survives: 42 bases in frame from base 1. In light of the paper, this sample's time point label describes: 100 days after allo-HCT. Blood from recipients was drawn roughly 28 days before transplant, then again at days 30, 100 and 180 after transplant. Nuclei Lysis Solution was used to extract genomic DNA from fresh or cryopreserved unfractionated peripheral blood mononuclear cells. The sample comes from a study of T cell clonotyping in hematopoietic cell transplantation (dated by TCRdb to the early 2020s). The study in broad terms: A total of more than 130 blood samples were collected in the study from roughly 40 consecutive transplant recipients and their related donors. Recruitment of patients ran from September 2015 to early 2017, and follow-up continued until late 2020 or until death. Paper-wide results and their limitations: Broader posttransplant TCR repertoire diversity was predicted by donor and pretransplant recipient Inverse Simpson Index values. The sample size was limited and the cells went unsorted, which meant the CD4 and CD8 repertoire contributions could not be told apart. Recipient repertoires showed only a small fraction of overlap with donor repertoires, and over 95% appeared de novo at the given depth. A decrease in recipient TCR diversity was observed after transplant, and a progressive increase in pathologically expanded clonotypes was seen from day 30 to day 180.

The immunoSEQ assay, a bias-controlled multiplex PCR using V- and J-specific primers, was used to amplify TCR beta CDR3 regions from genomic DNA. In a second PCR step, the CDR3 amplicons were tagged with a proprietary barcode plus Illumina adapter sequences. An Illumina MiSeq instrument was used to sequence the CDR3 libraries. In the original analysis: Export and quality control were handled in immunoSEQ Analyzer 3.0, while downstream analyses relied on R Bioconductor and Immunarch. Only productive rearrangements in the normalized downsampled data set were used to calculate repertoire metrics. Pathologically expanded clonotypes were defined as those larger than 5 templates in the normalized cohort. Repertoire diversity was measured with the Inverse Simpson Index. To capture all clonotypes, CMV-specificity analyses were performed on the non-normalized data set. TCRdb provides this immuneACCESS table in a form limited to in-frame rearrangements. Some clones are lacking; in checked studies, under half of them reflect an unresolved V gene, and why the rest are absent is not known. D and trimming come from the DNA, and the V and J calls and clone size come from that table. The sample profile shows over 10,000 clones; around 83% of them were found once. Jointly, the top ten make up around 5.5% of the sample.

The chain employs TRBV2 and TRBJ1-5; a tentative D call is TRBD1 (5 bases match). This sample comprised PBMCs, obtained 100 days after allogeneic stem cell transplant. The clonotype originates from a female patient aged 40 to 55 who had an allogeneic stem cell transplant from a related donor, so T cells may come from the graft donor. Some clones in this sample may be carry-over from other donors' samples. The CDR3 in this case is CASILTVGQGAQHF. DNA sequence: TGTGCCAGCATTTTAACGGTCGGGCAGGGTGCCCAGCATTTT.